One sample yielded the 24 T cell receptor beta chains listed below, sequenced in a study of CD8 T cells in Susac syndrome. When the RNA was reverse transcribed, random hexamers were used with an input of 0.5 to 1 ug. Each CDR3 protein is one row after TCRdb ran MiXCR on the immunoSEQ multiplex PCR reads. This sample yields 250,000 to 300,000 distinct CDR3 sequences, of which 70% to 90% are seen a single time; less than 0.2% belongs to the top ten. The sequenced material came from CD8+ T cells from PBMCs. The receptor source for this set is a human donor with multiple sclerosis.

This CDR3 is CASSPTGAEQFF. The CDR3 coding sequence is TGCGCCAGCAGCCCGACAGGGGCTGAGCAGTTCTTC. V and J are TRBV4-3 and TRBJ2-1, with TRBD1 matching over 8 bases. V lost 4 bases, J lost 9 bases, and 2 bases stayed unmatched. The CDR3 spans 12 residues. The germline V gene has CDR1 LGHNA and CDR2 YSLEER.

The rearrangement joins TRBV5-4 to TRBJ2-7, with 7 bases matching TRBD2. Germline V gene data show CDR1 as SGHNT and CDR2 as YYREEE (reference sequence). J lost 5 bases, V lost 0 bases, and 8 bases had no gene match. This CDR3 is 15 amino acids long. The CDR3 nucleotides read TGTGCCAGCAGCTTGGGAGGCGGGAGTGCCCACGAGCAGTACTTC. Its protein is CASSLGGGSAHEQYF.

This clonotype has just one count. This chain connects TRBV6-2 or TRBV6-3 to TRBJ2-2; D remains unclear. CDR1 MNHEY and CDR2 SVGEGT come from the germline V gene. V lost 2 bases, J lost 5 bases, and 9 bases lay in between. This CDR3 region has 14 residues. Written as DNA, the CDR3 is TGTGCCAGCAGTTACCGGCAGGAAACCGGGGAGCTGTTTTTT. It translates to CASSYRQETGELFF.

The chain recombines TRBV5-6 with TRBJ2-7; 11 positions match TRBD1. This CDR3 has 14 residues. From germline, CDR1 is SGHDT and CDR2 YYEEEE. Germline trimming cut 8 bases from V and 2 bases from J; bases unmatched to any gene: 6. CDR3 amino acids: CASWGQGETYEQYF. The CDR3 nucleotides read TGTGCCAGTTGGGGACAGGGGGAAACCTACGAGCAGTACTTC.

The chain has TRBV5-4 and TRBJ2-5; D gene uncertain. The germline V gene encodes CDR1 SGHNT and CDR2 YYREEE (reference sequence). The CDR3 runs 14 residues. Trimming removed 2 bases at V and 5 bases at J, with 13 bases between. CDR3 in amino acids: CASSFRANGETQYF. DNA for the CDR3: TGTGCCAGCAGCTTTAGGGCCAACGGGGAGACCCAGTACTTC. Looking up the rest from reference TRBV5-4 and TRBJ2-5 gives the full variable domain: ETGVTQSPTHLIKTRGQQVTLRCSSQSGHNTVSWYQQALGQGPQFIFQYYREEENGRGNFPPRFSGLQFPNYSSELNVNALELDDSALYLCASSFRANGETQYFGPGTRLLVL.

Concerning this clonotype: Because the CDR3's place on the DNA is in doubt, the DNA is left out and the CDR3 is given as listed by TCRdb. This CDR3 is CASSSSTGEVWNEQYF. The chain carries TRBV27 and TRBJ2-7; the table's TRBD1 call for D was not verified on the DNA. The CDR3 is made up of 16 amino acids, end residues included. Germline lookup yields CDR1 MNHEY and CDR2 SMNVEV (reference sequence).

The chain couples TRBV7-2 to TRBJ2-7; 7 bases agree with TRBD1. The ends lost 4 bases at V and 5 bases at J; junction bases unmatched: 8. CDR3 length equals 14 residues. The germline V gene encodes CDR1 SGHTA and CDR2 FQGNSA. The CDR3 nucleotides read TGTGCCAGCAGCTGGGGTCAGGGGGTCAACGAGCAGTACTTC. Encoded protein: CASSWGQGVNEQYF.

CDR3 DNA sequence: TGTGCCAGCAGTTTTGGGGCAACGAGCCATGAGCAGTTCTTC. Translating it yields CASSFGATSHEQFF. This chain links TRBV28 with TRBJ2-1, with D perhaps matching TRBD1 (5 bases). The V end was cut by 3 bases, the J end by 8 bases, with 14 bases between. The CDR3 sequence is 14 residues long. Germline values: CDR1 MDHEN, CDR2 SYDVKM.

The chain couples TRBV9 to TRBJ2-7, with 9 positions matching TRBD1. The V segment lost 0 bases and the J segment 6 bases; nucleotides outside the gene matches: 10. Germline lookup yields CDR1 SGDLS and CDR2 YYNGEE. This CDR3 is 16 amino acids long. CDR3 amino acids: CASSVDSGTGMSEQYF. CDR3 coding DNA: TGTGCCAGCAGCGTAGATTCGGGGACAGGGATGTCCGAGCAGTACTTC.

This clonotype was picked up one time. V gene TRBV29-1 combines with J gene TRBJ2-7; 8 bases agree with TRBD2. Germline loops: CDR1 SQVTM, CDR2 ANQGSEA. CDR3 size: 14 residues. V dropped 4 bases and J dropped 2; count of bases not matched to a gene: 7. CDR3: CSVVFQRGPYEQYF. The CDR3 region has the DNA TGCAGCGTTGTGTTCCAGCGGGGGCCCTACGAGCAGTACTTC.

The chain has TRBV14 and TRBJ2-5, with unresolved D. The CDR3 loop spans 13 amino acids. Germline assignment: CDR1 SGHDN and CDR2 FVKESK. Trimming cost V 0 bases and J 6 bases, with 8 bases left between them. CDR3: CASSQDDLKTQYF. The CDR3 bases are TGTGCCAGCAGCCAAGATGATTTAAAGACCCAGTACTTC.

This chain joins TRBV28 and TRBJ2-7; 10 positions agree with TRBD1. This CDR3 has 15 residues. The V segment lost 6 bases and the J segment 5 bases; nucleotides outside the gene matches: 10. Looked up from germline, CDR1 is MDHEN and CDR2 is SYDVKM. In DNA, the CDR3 is TGTGCCAGCAGCCCGCCGGGACAGGGGTTGAACGAGCAGTACTTC. It encodes CASSPPGQGLNEQYF.

The CDR3: CSARTTQGDAGELFF. The CDR3 region has the DNA TGCAGTGCTAGAACAACGCAGGGGGACGCCGGGGAGCTGTTTTTT. This chain links TRBV20-1 with TRBJ2-2; 7 positions match TRBD1. CDR1 and CDR2 (germline): DFQATT, SNEGSKA (reference sequence). Trimming at V came to 2 bases and at J to 6 bases, leaving 9 bases not matched to a gene. The CDR3 has 15 residues.

The chain couples TRBV7-9 to TRBJ2-1; TRBD2 matches 10 bases. The V gene end was trimmed by 5 bases and the J gene end by 2 bases; junction bases not matched to a gene: 3. The CDR3 is 15 amino acids. CDR1 is SEHNR, CDR2 FQNEAQ, per germline (reference sequence). The CDR3 DNA reads TGTGCCAGCAGCCCAGCGGGGGGGGCCTACAATGAGCAGTTCTTC. This sequence encodes CASSPAGGAYNEQFF.

This sequence joins TRBV25-1 and TRBJ2-1; TRBD2 matches at 9 bases. CDR3 size: 16 residues. With V trimmed by 1 base and J by 3 bases, 4 bases remained unmatched. Germline CDR1 is MGHDK and CDR2 is SYGVNS. The CDR3: CASSEWASGIYNEQFF. The CDR3 DNA follows: TGTGCCAGCAGTGAATGGGCTAGCGGGATCTACAATGAGCAGTTCTTC.

V is TRBV9 and J is TRBJ1-5; no reliable D call. V lost 0 bases and J lost 4, with 2 bases in between. The CDR3 runs to 12 residues. Looked up from germline, CDR1 is SGDLS and CDR2 is YYNGEE. The CDR3 region is CASSVGNQPQHF. CDR3 DNA sequence: TGTGCCAGCAGCGTAGGAAATCAGCCCCAGCATTTT.

Points on this clonotype: Its ends do not fully match the called genes, so a read error is possible. V gene TRBV5-1 combines with J gene TRBJ2-7, with D maybe TRBD2 (5 bases). Germline CDR1 reads SGHRS; CDR2 reads YFSETQ. The CDR3 consists of 18 residues. DNA for the CDR3: TGCGCCAGCAGCTTGGAGGGTCTACAGCGATCTAGCTCCGACGAGCAGTACTTC. Amino acid sequence: CASSLEGLQRSSSDEQYF.

This rearrangement joins TRBV6-1 to TRBJ1-2, with TRBD1 identical over 7 bases. Trimming at V came to 1 base and at J to 2 bases, leaving 1 base not matched to a gene. The CDR3 runs to 14 residues. Germline CDR1 is MNHNS and CDR2 is SASEGT. CDR3 DNA: TGTGCCAGCAGTGAAGTCAGGGGGAACTATGGCTACACCTTC. It encodes CASSEVRGNYGYTF.

The sample holds a few counts of this clonotype. This rearrangement joins TRBV6-1 to TRBJ2-1; no definite D call. There are 13 residues in the CDR3. Germline assignment: CDR1 MNHNS and CDR2 SASEGT. V lost 5 bases and J 3 bases, leaving 8 bases between the germline ends. CDR3 nucleotide sequence: TGTGCCAGCAGTCCGGACGGCTACAATGAGCAGTTCTTC. Amino acid sequence: CASSPDGYNEQFF.

This clonotype was observed once. The chain recombines TRBV7-9 with TRBJ1-1; tentatively, D is TRBD1 (6 bases). From germline, CDR1 is SEHNR and CDR2 FQNEAQ (reference sequence). There are 15 residues in the CDR3. Trimming took 2 bases from V and 11 from J, leaving 21 bases between them. The CDR3 nucleotides are TGTGCCAGCAGCTTAAGCCCTACAGGGCTGCATCCCGCTTTCTTT. It is translated as CASSLSPTGLHPAFF. Based on the CDR3 plus reference TRBV7-9 and TRBJ1-1, the full variable domain is DTGVSQNPRHKITKRGQNVTFRCDPISEHNRLYWYRQTLGQGPEFLTYFQNEAQLEKSRLLSDRFSAERPKGSFSTLEIQRTEQGDSAMYLCASSLSPTGLHPAFFGQGTRLTVV.

V and J are TRBV4-1 and TRBJ1-1; a possible D gene is TRBD1 (6 bases). Deletions cut 4 bases from V and 7 bases from J, with 13 bases between. From germline, CDR1 is MGHRA and CDR2 YSYEKL. CDR3 length: 13 residues. Written as DNA, the CDR3 is TGCGCCAGCAGCCCACAGGGATACGGTGAAGCTTTCTTT. It codes for CASSPQGYGEAFF.

The chain recombines TRBV20-1 with TRBJ1-1; tentative D call: TRBD1 (5 bases). V gave up 7 bases and J gave up 6 bases, with 12 bases separating them. This CDR3 comprises 11 residues. Germline V CDR1 and CDR2: DFQATT, SNEGSKA (reference sequence). CDR3 bases: TGCAGTGGCCCTGGGGCCGCTGAAGCTTTCTTT. The encoded protein is CSGPGAAEAFF.

The gene calls are TRBV7-9 and TRBJ2-7, with TRBD1 matching 12 bases. The V gene's germline CDR1 is SEHNR and CDR2 FQNEAQ (reference sequence). The CDR3 extends over 17 amino acids. Trimming at V came to 3 bases and at J to 2 bases, leaving 8 bases not matched to a gene. The CDR3 protein is CASSLGQGARSTYEQYF. In nucleotides, the CDR3 is TGTGCCAGCAGCTTGGGACAGGGGGCACGGTCTACCTACGAGCAGTACTTC.

The chain recombines TRBV6-1 with TRBJ1-1, with D uncertain. The CDR3 contains 12 residues. Germline-derived CDR1 and CDR2 are MNHNS and SASEGT. V gave up 2 bases and J gave up 5 bases, with 6 bases separating them. The CDR3 coding sequence is TGTGCCAGCAGTGAATCCCGGACTGAAGCTTTCTTT. Its translation is CASSESRTEAFF.